Below, 27 T cell receptor beta chains from the same sample are listed, as sequenced in a study of blood T cell repertoires in COVID-19 (dated by TCRdb to 2020 to 2021). The library was made by the immunoSEQ multiplex PCR assay. In TCRdb, the immuneACCESS table is reduced to in-frame sequences with V and J assigned. These tables do not hold every clone; where another copy was compared, an unresolved V gene accounts for under half, and the others remain unexplained. This sample has 350,000 to 500,000 clones in its table, and nearly 90% of those were observed once. About 1.4% of the sample is in the top ten clones. The sequencing input was PBMCs or T cells enriched from blood (not recorded which). These receptors were obtained from a woman younger than 35 who had been exposed to COVID-19.

The chain is built from TRBV7-2 and TRBJ1-3; TRBD1 aligns across 8 bases. V lost 2 bases and J lost 2; bases outside the gene matches: 8. The germline CDR1 and CDR2 sequences are SGHTA and FQGNSA. CDR3 length: 17 residues. CDR3 coding DNA: TGTGCCAGCAGCTTATTACCAGGGGGCGTCCCTGGAAACACCATATATTTT. As protein: CASSLLPGGVPGNTIYF.

This sequence joins TRBV6-5 and TRBJ1-2; 8 nucleotides line up with TRBD1. Trimming removed 6 bases from V and 1 base from J; junction bases left unmatched: 4. The CDR3 has 14 amino acids. The germline CDR1 and CDR2 sequences are MNHEY and SVGAGI. The CDR3 sequence is CASRRDRNNYGYTF. CDR3 DNA sequence: TGTGCCAGCAGACGGGACAGGAATAACTATGGCTACACCTTC.

The V call is TRBV18, the J call TRBJ1-1; D uncertain. The CDR3 is made up of 17 amino acids. Germline V gives CDR1 KGHSH, CDR2 LQKENI. Deletions cut 3 bases from V and 0 bases from J, with 17 bases between. In DNA, the CDR3 is TGTGCCAGCTCACCCACCCCCGGTGCTATAATGAACACTGAAGCTTTCTTT. This gives the protein CASSPTPGAIMNTEAFF.

The rearrangement links TRBV5-1 to TRBJ2-2; TRBD1 matches at 7 bases. Germline loops: CDR1 SGHRS, CDR2 YFSETQ. With V trimmed by 4 bases and J by 1 base, 7 bases remained unmatched. This CDR3 comprises 16 residues. Here the CDR3 DNA reads TGCGCCAGCAGCAAAACTCCAGGGGGGAACACCGGGGAGCTGTTTTTT. It specifies CASSKTPGGNTGELFF.

The gene calls are TRBV9 and TRBJ2-3; 8 bases line up with TRBD2. Per germline, CDR1 SGDLS and CDR2 YYNGEE. The CDR3 runs to 17 residues. The J segment lost 4 bases and the V segment lost 0 bases, leaving 10 bases of the junction unmatched. CDR3 in amino acids: CASSVAVGRGGPDTQYF. The CDR3 bases are TGTGCCAGCAGCGTAGCCGTCGGGAGGGGGGGCCCAGATACGCAGTATTTT.

This clone occurred once. The rearrangement joins TRBV27 to TRBJ2-7; D is uncertain. The germline CDR1 and CDR2 sequences are MNHEY and SMNVEV (reference sequence). CDR3 length: 13 amino acids. Trimming cost V 2 bases and J 2 bases, with 7 bases left between them. The CDR3 protein is CASSLSFTYEQYF. The CDR3 coding sequence is TGTGCCAGCAGTTTAAGCTTCACCTACGAGCAGTACTTC.

The J gene is TRBJ2-5, the V gene TRBV14; the D gene is possibly TRBD1 (6 bases). CDR1 is SGHDN, CDR2 FVKESK, per germline. V was clipped by 4 bases and J by 4 bases, with 10 bases between them. The CDR3 runs 13 residues. CDR3: CASSRQEVETQYF. The CDR3, as DNA: TGTGCCAGCAGCCGACAGGAGGTAGAGACCCAGTACTTC.

This chain connects TRBV10-1 to TRBJ1-5, with D possibly being TRBD1 (6 bases). V was pared by 5 bases and J by 3 bases, with 8 bases between. The CDR3 contains 13 residues. Germline-derived CDR1 and CDR2 are WNHNN and SYGVQD (reference sequence). The CDR3 bases are TGCGCCAGCAGTCAGGGGTACAATCAGCCCCAGCATTTT. Protein: CASSQGYNQPQHF.

On this clone: Other DNA sequences in this specimen translate into the identical CDR3. In DNA, the CDR3 is TGTGCCAGCAGCCCCGGACAGGGGAATTCACCCCTCCACTTT. It encodes CASSPGQGNSPLHF. This chain links TRBV3-1 (or the pseudogene TRBV3-2) with TRBJ1-6; 9 nucleotides agree with TRBD1. The CDR3 is made up of 14 amino acids. After removal of 4 bases from V and 7 bases from J, the junction contained 2 bases not matched to a gene. Germline V gene lookup returns CDR1 LGHDT and CDR2 YNNKEL (reference sequence).

CDR3 sequence reads: CASSTTGINSPLHF. DNA for the CDR3: TGTGCCAGCAGTACTACAGGGATCAATTCACCCCTCCACTTT. The rearrangement uses TRBV6-5 and TRBJ1-6, with D perhaps TRBD1 (6 bases). CDR3 length equals 14 residues. CDR1 and CDR2 from the germline V gene are MNHEY and SVGAGI. V was trimmed by 5 bases and J by 7 bases, leaving 12 bases between them.

CDR3 sequence reads: CASSFGQGATYGYTF. The CDR3, as DNA: TGTGCCAGCAGCTTCGGGCAGGGGGCAACCTATGGCTACACCTTC. The chain carries TRBV5-4 and TRBJ1-2, with 8 positions matching TRBD1. Germline V gene data show CDR1 as SGHNT and CDR2 as YYREEE (reference sequence). The V segment lost 2 bases and the J segment 4 bases; nucleotides outside the gene matches: 7. The CDR3 extends over 15 amino acids.

The rearrangement links TRBV18 to TRBJ1-5, with D uncertain. Trimming stripped 0 bases from V and 6 bases from J, with 15 bases between. CDR3 length equals 16 residues. CDR1 KGHSH and CDR2 LQKENI come from the germline V gene. The CDR3 spells CASSPPKYGSAQPQHF. CDR3 in DNA: TGTGCCAGCTCACCACCTAAGTACGGGAGTGCTCAGCCCCAGCATTTT.

The V gene is TRBV5-1, the J gene TRBJ2-3, with 8 bases aligning to TRBD1. Unmatched junction bases numbered 0, after V lost 5 bases and J lost 1 base. The CDR3 length is 13 residues. Germline V gives CDR1 SGHRS, CDR2 YFSETQ. The CDR3 DNA reads TGCGCCAGCAGGACAGGGGGCACAGATACGCAGTATTTT. Residues: CASRTGGTDTQYF.

This clone was detected a few times. The rearrangement uses TRBV4-1 and TRBJ1-1; 9 bases match TRBD1. This CDR3 contains 15 residues. V lost 0 bases, J lost 5 bases, and 4 bases stayed unmatched. Germline values: CDR1 MGHRA, CDR2 YSYEKL. The CDR3 DNA reads TGCGCCAGCAGCCAAGATAGGACAGGGGTTACTGAAGCTTTCTTT. It specifies CASSQDRTGVTEAFF.

The chain joins TRBV28 to TRBJ2-1; perhaps TRBD1 as D (5 bases). Trimming removed 3 bases from V and 11 bases from J, with 23 bases in between. The length of the CDR3 is 16 residues. Germline CDR1 MDHEN, CDR2 SYDVKM. The CDR3 loop reads CASSFYLRVTLSQQFF. The CDR3 DNA reads as TGTGCCAGCAGTTTTTACCTCAGGGTAACTCTTAGTCAGCAGTTCTTC. Together with reference TRBV28 and TRBJ2-1, the CDR3 gives the full variable domain: DVKVTQSSRYLVKRTGEKVFLECVQDMDHENMFWYRQDPGLGLRLIYFSYDVKMKEKGDIPEGYSVSREKKERFSLILESASTNQTSMYLCASSFYLRVTLSQQFFGPGTRLTVL.

In its sample, this clone was seen once. The V call is TRBV18, the J call TRBJ1-5; the match to TRBD1 covers 10 bases. The CDR3 runs to 15 residues. With 6 bases clipped from V and 9 bases from J, the junction kept 11 bases outside the gene matches. CDR1 is KGHSH and CDR2 is LQKENI in the germline V gene. The DNA of the CDR3 is TGTGCCAGCTCTCCCGACAGGGGGCGCTGGGGGCCCCAGCATTTT. Protein sequence: CASSPDRGRWGPQHF. Variable domain in full (rest from reference TRBV18 and TRBJ1-5): NAGVMQNPRHLVRRRGQEARLRCSPMKGHSHVYWYRQLPEEGLKFMVYLQKENIIDESGMPKERFSAEFPKEGPSILRIQQVVRGDSAAYFCASSPDRGRWGPQHFGDGTRLSIL.

The chain links TRBV6-5 to TRBJ1-2, with 7 positions matching TRBD1. J was trimmed by 2 bases and V by 4 bases; bases with no gene match: 1. The CDR3 extends over 13 amino acids. Germline CDR1 is MNHEY and CDR2 is SVGAGI. The DNA of the CDR3 is TGTGCCAGCAGTTTACAGGGGAACTATGGCTACACCTTC. Translating it yields CASSLQGNYGYTF.

The V and J genes are TRBV27 and TRBJ2-3, with TRBD1 as a possible D gene (7 bases). Trimming left V 1 base short and J 3 bases short, with 17 bases between. The CDR3 covers 17 residues. Germline values: CDR1 MNHEY, CDR2 SMNVEV (reference sequence). The CDR3 loop reads CASSLLGGQGVTDTQYF. For the CDR3, the DNA is TGTGCCAGCAGTTTATTGGGGGGCCAGGGGGTTACAGATACGCAGTATTTT.

This clone came up once. The chain employs TRBV5-4 and TRBJ2-1, with 8 bases lining up with TRBD1. V shed 0 bases and J 6 bases; nucleotides not matched to a gene: 2. Germline lookup yields CDR1 SGHNT and CDR2 YYREEE (reference sequence). The CDR3 contains 14 residues. As DNA, the CDR3 is TGTGCCAGCAGCTTGGGGGGACAGGTCAATGAGCAGTTCTTC. Protein sequence: CASSLGGQVNEQFF.

The chain links TRBV5-1 to TRBJ2-7, with 7 nucleotides matching TRBD1. This CDR3 spans 16 amino acids. V lost 4 bases to trimming and J lost 0 bases; unmatched junction nucleotides: 10. Per germline, CDR1 SGHRS and CDR2 YFSETQ. Written as DNA, the CDR3 is TGCGCCAGCAGCGTCGGGACAGACCTCAGCTCCTACGAGCAGTACTTC. Residues: CASSVGTDLSSYEQYF.

The V and J genes are TRBV6-5 and TRBJ1-3; a weak D match, TRBD1 (5 bases). CDR3 length: 15 amino acids. V lost 0 bases and J lost 3, with 9 bases in between. CDR1 is MNHEY, CDR2 SVGAGI, per germline. The CDR3 DNA follows: TGTGCCAGCAGTTACTCAGCAGGGTTTGGAAACACCATATATTTT. It codes for CASSYSAGFGNTIYF.

The gene calls are TRBV5-4 and TRBJ2-5, with 7 bases matching TRBD2. Germline V gives CDR1 SGHNT, CDR2 YYREEE (reference sequence). The CDR3 runs to 15 residues. V gave up 1 base and J gave up 5 bases; unmatched junction bases: 8. CDR3 bases: TGTGCCAGCAGCTTGTGGATTGGGGGAGGGGAGACCCAGTACTTC. It encodes CASSLWIGGGETQYF. Filled out from reference TRBV5-4 and TRBJ2-5, the complete variable domain reads ETGVTQSPTHLIKTRGQQVTLRCSSQSGHNTVSWYQQALGQGPQFIFQYYREEENGRGNFPPRFSGLQFPNYSSELNVNALELDDSALYLCASSLWIGGGETQYFGPGTRLLVL.

V is TRBV9 and J is TRBJ2-3, with 13 bases that match TRBD2. Trimming at V came to 3 bases and at J to 6 bases, leaving 10 bases not matched to a gene. Germline lookup yields CDR1 SGDLS and CDR2 YYNGEE. The CDR3 consists of 17 residues. CDR3 residues: CASSASWGLAGLDTQYF. The CDR3 nucleotides are TGTGCCAGCAGCGCCTCTTGGGGACTAGCGGGATTGGATACGCAGTATTTT.

This clone was counted between two and nine times. The chain joins TRBV5-1 to TRBJ2-1, with TRBD2 identical over 12 bases. This CDR3 contains 16 residues. Germline V CDR1 and CDR2: SGHRS, YFSETQ. Trimming cost V 4 bases and J 3 bases; bases outside gene matches: 5. The CDR3, as DNA: TGCGCCAGCAGCATTTGGACTAGCGGGAACTACAATGAGCAGTTCTTC. Its protein product is CASSIWTSGNYNEQFF.

The chain is built from TRBV19 and TRBJ2-2; weak D call: TRBD1 (6 bases). The CDR3 length is 14 residues. Trimming stripped 4 bases from V and 5 bases from J, with 11 bases between. The germline V gene encodes CDR1 LNHDA and CDR2 SQIVND (reference sequence). The CDR3, as DNA: TGTGCCAGTAGTACCCAACAGGGAACCGGGGAGCTGTTTTTT. Translated: CASSTQQGTGELFF.

The chain joins TRBV28 to TRBJ1-6, with TRBD1 as a possible D gene (5 bases). The CDR3 runs 20 residues. Germline V gene data show CDR1 as MDHEN and CDR2 as SYDVKM. The germline V and J ends were trimmed by 4 bases and 0 bases, with 22 bases remaining between them. In DNA form, the CDR3 reads TGTGCCAGCAGTTCACCAGGGAATCGGGGGTTTAGCTCCTATAATTCACCCCTCCACTTT. It yields the protein CASSSPGNRGFSSYNSPLHF.

The chain carries TRBV27 and TRBJ2-7; D is undetermined. V was trimmed by 4 bases and J by 4 bases, leaving 14 bases between them. This CDR3 has 14 amino acids. CDR1 and CDR2 from the germline V gene are MNHEY and SMNVEV (reference sequence). CDR3 protein: CASSSPRSGYEQYF. CDR3 DNA sequence: TGTGCCAGCAGTTCCCCTCGATCGGGTTACGAGCAGTACTTC.